A single sample is the source of the 3 T cell receptor beta chains below, sequenced in a study of CD8 T cells in ankylosing spondylitis. TCRdb reanalysed the 5' RACE reads using MiXCR and keeps one entry per CDR3 protein. The table includes some 200,000 distinct CDR3 sequences, 9.5% to 15% detected once. Material for sequencing was blood, either unsorted or a sorted T cell fraction (not recorded which). The receptors here all came from a male donor with ankylosing spondylitis or in good health (not recorded which).

This clonotype has only a few counts. The chain links TRBV6-1 to TRBJ2-2; 9 nucleotides line up with TRBD1. The germline CDR1 and CDR2 sequences are MNHNS and SASEGT. The CDR3 loop spans 15 amino acids. Trimming removed 5 bases from V and 6 bases from J; junction bases left unmatched: 7. CDR3 sequence reads: CASSRDREGAGELFF. In DNA, the CDR3 is TGTGCCAGCAGTCGGGACAGGGAGGGTGCCGGGGAGCTGTTTTTT.

A few counts support this clonotype. This sequence joins TRBV27 and TRBJ2-7; TRBD1 matches at 8 bases. Trimming took 5 bases from V and 1 from J; bases not matched to a gene: 7. The CDR3 covers 15 residues. Germline CDR1 reads MNHEY; CDR2 reads SMNVEV (reference sequence). As DNA, the CDR3 is TGTGCCAGCAGTACCAGACAGGGGAGGTCCTACGAGCAGTACTTC. Its translation: CASSTRQGRSYEQYF.

This clonotype was counted at least ten times. This chain connects TRBV6-1 to TRBJ1-3; D is ambiguous. CDR3 length equals 14 residues. Germline V CDR1 and CDR2: MNHNS, SASEGT. Between the trimmed V and J ends, which lost 0 bases and 4 bases, there was a span of 7 bases. CDR3 protein: CASSEAVGGNTIYF. DNA of the CDR3: TGTGCCAGCAGTGAAGCGGTGGGGGGAAACACCATATATTTT.